These 25 T cell receptor beta chains were sequenced from one sample in a study of response to subunit inactivated influenza vaccine. TCRdb reprocessed the RT-PCR reads with MiXCR, giving one entry per CDR3 protein. Counted here are about 620,000 distinct CDR3 sequences, approximately 10% occurring once; the ten biggest clones make up roughly 10%. Sequencing used PBMCs from blood, obtained on the day of vaccination. All receptors derive from a man aged 45-60 years who received an inactivated influenza vaccine.

V and J are TRBV4-1 and TRBJ2-1; TRBD1 aligns across 10 bases. This CDR3 comprises 14 residues. CDR1 is MGHRA, CDR2 YSYEKL, per germline. The trim removed 0 bases at V and 16 bases at J, leaving 9 bases unmatched. The CDR3 DNA follows: TGCGCCAGCAGCCAAGATAAGGGACAGGGGTCGTACTTCTTC. This codes for CASSQDKGQGSYFF.

This chain uses TRBV9 with TRBJ2-3; TRBD2 might be the D (6 bases). V was cut by 0 bases and J by 0 bases, with 8 bases left in between. CDR3 length equals 15 residues. Germline assignment: CDR1 SGDLS and CDR2 YYNGEE. The CDR3, as DNA: TGTGCCAGCAGCGTAGGCGGGATTAGCACAGATACGCAGTATTTT. Protein sequence: CASSVGGISTDTQYF.

The V call is TRBV18, the J call TRBJ2-1, with 8 bases that match TRBD1. Germline lookup yields CDR1 KGHSH and CDR2 LQKENI. The V and J ends lost 2 bases and 1 base, in that order; junction bases with no gene match: 4. The CDR3 extends over 16 amino acids. The CDR3 here is CASSPGQGRSYNEQFF. The DNA of the CDR3 is TGTGCCAGCTCACCAGGACAGGGTAGATCCTACAATGAGCAGTTCTTC.

This clonotype was found a few times. The junction shows a germline mismatch at one end, possibly a read error. The chain carries TRBV23-1 and TRBJ2-7; 14 bases agree with TRBD2. TRBV23-1 is known as an ORF, though its function is uncertain. The CDR3 is 22 residues long. CDR3 coding DNA: TGTGCCAGCAGTCCCGGGACAGGGGCTCCGGGACTAGCGGGAGCCTACACCTACGAGCAGTACTTC. It specifies CASSPGTGAPGLAGAYTYEQYF.

This clonotype was counted ten times or more. The V and J genes are TRBV5-1 and TRBJ2-1; D gene ambiguous. V lost 4 bases and J lost 9, with 11 bases in between. Per the germline V gene, CDR1 is SGHRS and CDR2 is YFSETQ. CDR3 length: 12 residues. The CDR3 region is CASSLTMPEQFF. CDR3 in DNA: TGCGCCAGCAGCCTAACTATGCCTGAGCAGTTCTTC.

This clonotype was counted a few times. J is TRBJ2-1 and V is TRBV28; 10 nucleotides align to TRBD1. Per germline, CDR1 MDHEN and CDR2 SYDVKM. The junction had 5 bases not matched to a gene; V was cut back by 2 bases and J by 4 bases. CDR3 size: 16 residues. CDR3 amino acids: CASSLETGGSYNEQFF. Written as DNA, the CDR3 is TGTGCCAGCAGTTTAGAGACAGGGGGCTCGTACAATGAGCAGTTCTTC.

The rearrangement uses TRBV6-5 and TRBJ1-1; 8 bases match TRBD1. The junction had 11 bases not matched to a gene; V was cut back by 0 bases and J by 5 bases. The CDR3 runs 17 residues. The V gene's germline CDR1 is MNHEY and CDR2 SVGAGI. The CDR3 sequence is CASSYSRGLGVLTEAFF. CDR3 nucleotides: TGTGCCAGCAGTTACTCCAGGGGGCTCGGTGTGTTGACTGAAGCTTTCTTT.

J is TRBJ1-4 and V is TRBV5-1, with 7 bases fitting TRBD1. V lost 4 bases to trimming and J lost 5 bases; unmatched junction nucleotides: 8. This CDR3 is 15 amino acids long. Germline V gene data show CDR1 as SGHRS and CDR2 as YFSETQ. The CDR3 sequence: CASSPGTASNEKLFF. In DNA, the CDR3 is TGCGCCAGCAGCCCGGGGACAGCGTCAAATGAAAAACTGTTTTTT. Variable domain in full (rest from reference TRBV5-1 and TRBJ1-4): KAGVTQTPRYLIKTRGQQVTLSCSPISGHRSVSWYQQTPGQGLQFLFEYFSETQRNKGNFPGRFSGRQFSNSRSEMNVSTLELGDSALYLCASSPGTASNEKLFFGSGTQLSVL.

This clonotype has more than one count but fewer than ten. This chain joins TRBV11-2 and TRBJ2-5; TRBD1 or TRBD2 may be the D gene (6 bases each). The germline gives CDR1 SGHAT, CDR2 FQNNGV. V shed 1 base and J shed 5 bases, with 14 bases lying between them. The CDR3 loop spans 15 amino acids. The CDR3 sequence: CASSLGRGPGETQYF. In DNA form, the CDR3 reads TGTGCCAGCAGCTTAGGTCGGGGGCCAGGGGAGACCCAGTACTTC.

This clonotype was picked up many times. The rearrangement links TRBV27 to TRBJ2-1; weak D call: TRBD2 (6 bases). This CDR3 contains 14 residues. V lost 5 bases, J lost 6 bases, and 14 bases lay in between. The germline gives CDR1 MNHEY, CDR2 SMNVEV (reference sequence). The CDR3 sequence: CASSKNAGTNEQFF. The CDR3, as DNA: TGTGCCAGCAGTAAGAATGCGGGGACCAATGAGCAGTTCTTC.

This sequence joins TRBV18 and TRBJ1-4, with TRBD1 matching 9 bases. From germline, CDR1 is KGHSH and CDR2 LQKENI. J was trimmed by 7 bases and V by 8 bases; bases with no gene match: 14. This CDR3 has 16 residues. CDR3 coding DNA: TGTGCCAGCCCCCCGCGCGGACAGGGGTACACTGAAAAACTGTTTTTT. Encoded protein: CASPPRGQGYTEKLFF.

The table lists this clonotype with many counts. The chain uses TRBV10-2 and TRBJ2-2; 14 nucleotides match TRBD2. Germline lookup yields CDR1 WSHSY and CDR2 SAAADI. The CDR3 totals 17 residues. V lost 6 bases, J lost 4 bases, and 7 bases stayed unmatched. The CDR3 loop reads CASRETSGRVPTGELFF. CDR3 bases: TGCGCCAGCAGGGAGACTAGCGGGAGGGTGCCCACCGGGGAGCTGTTTTTT.

The V call is TRBV7-9, the J call TRBJ2-7; D gene unclear. The germline V and J ends were trimmed by 1 base and 6 bases, with 13 bases remaining between them. The germline V gene has CDR1 SEHNR and CDR2 FQNEAQ (reference sequence). The CDR3 loop spans 14 amino acids. CDR3 sequence: CASSLENKFSEQYF. In DNA form, the CDR3 reads TGTGCCAGCAGCTTAGAAAACAAATTTAGCGAGCAGTACTTC.

The chain recombines TRBV4-1 with TRBJ2-4, with 8 nucleotides matching TRBD2. The CDR3 covers 21 residues. V lost 4 bases to trimming and J lost 5 bases; unmatched junction nucleotides: 25. Germline assignment: CDR1 MGHRA and CDR2 YSYEKL. The CDR3 loop is CASSLPDGFSPAGEGENIQYF. The DNA for the CDR3 is TGCGCCAGCAGCCTCCCCGACGGCTTTTCCCCAGCGGGAGAGGGGGAAAACATTCAGTACTTC.

The chain is built from TRBV6-1 and TRBJ2-7, with 9 bases that match TRBD1. With 8 bases clipped from V and 6 bases from J, the junction kept 8 bases outside the gene matches. Looked up from germline, CDR1 is MNHNS and CDR2 is SASEGT. CDR3 length equals 13 residues. CDR3 sequence (DNA): TGTGCCAGCGGGGGACAGGGTCTCTCCGAGCAGTACTTC. This codes for CASGGQGLSEQYF.

This clonotype was detected a few times. This chain uses TRBV28 with TRBJ2-7; TRBD1 aligns across 8 bases. The germline V gene encodes CDR1 MDHEN and CDR2 SYDVKM. The CDR3 contains 17 residues. With 7 bases clipped from V and 2 bases from J, the junction kept 16 bases outside the gene matches. The chain's CDR3 is CASTSGGTGQKTYEQYF. Written as DNA, the CDR3 is TGTGCCAGCACCTCAGGAGGGACAGGACAGAAAACCTACGAGCAGTACTTC.

This clonotype was seen at least ten times. The V gene is TRBV3-1, the J gene TRBJ1-6; D is unclear. The germline V gene has CDR1 LGHDT and CDR2 YNNKEL (reference sequence). The CDR3 is 16 residues long. Trimming took 1 base from V and 7 from J, leaving 14 bases between them. CDR3 protein: CASSQGSWGVNSPLHF. The CDR3 region has the DNA TGTGCCAGCAGCCAAGGGAGCTGGGGAGTAAATTCACCCCTCCACTTT.

In its sample, this clonotype was seen many times. J is TRBJ2-5 and V is TRBV5-1, with D unresolved. This CDR3 has 15 residues. The V and J ends lost 2 bases and 2 bases respectively, with 13 bases between them. CDR1 and CDR2 (germline): SGHRS, YFSETQ. The CDR3 nucleotides are TGCGCCAGCAGCTTCGGCGCAGACTCGCAAGAGACCCAGTACTTC. The encoded protein is CASSFGADSQETQYF.

This clonotype was seen repeatedly, ten times or more. In DNA form, the CDR3 reads TGTGCCAGCAGCCTTACAGGAACCCATGAGCAGTTCTTC. Its protein is CASSLTGTHEQFF. The V call is TRBV7-9, the J call TRBJ2-1; D may be TRBD1 (5 bases). Trimming removed 5 bases from V and 8 bases from J, with 13 bases in between. CDR1 SEHNR and CDR2 FQNEAQ come from the germline V gene (reference sequence). The CDR3 runs 13 residues.

The V and J genes are TRBV5-1 and TRBJ1-2, with D possibly matching TRBD1 (5 bases). V was shortened by 0 bases and J by 4 bases, with 10 bases between the two germline ends. The CDR3 spans 14 residues. Germline V gives CDR1 SGHRS, CDR2 YFSETQ. CDR3 coding DNA: TGCGCCAGCAGCTTGGAGAAACAGGTCTATGGCTACACCTTC. Encoded protein: CASSLEKQVYGYTF.

This clonotype has only a few counts. The V call is TRBV2, the J call TRBJ2-7, with D perhaps TRBD2 (5 bases). Trimming cost V 4 bases and J 6 bases, with 13 bases left between them. This CDR3 is built from 13 residues. Germline CDR1 and CDR2: SNHLY and FYNNEI. The CDR3 protein is CASSALVRAEQYF. CDR3 bases: TGTGCCAGCAGTGCCCTGGTGAGGGCCGAGCAGTACTTC.

Many counts were recorded for this clonotype. This sequence joins TRBV6-6 and TRBJ1-1, with D possibly matching TRBD1 (6 bases). Per germline, CDR1 MNHNY and CDR2 SVGAGI (reference sequence). The CDR3 consists of 13 residues. V lost 4 bases, J lost 1 base, and 7 bases lay in between. The CDR3 region is CASSWDKNTEAFF. Here the CDR3 DNA reads TGTGCCAGCAGTTGGGACAAGAACACTGAAGCTTTCTTT.

The chain has TRBV20-1 and TRBJ2-3; 12 bases are shared with TRBD2. Germline V CDR1 and CDR2: DFQATT, SNEGSKA (reference sequence). The CDR3 extends over 16 amino acids. The J segment lost 4 bases and the V segment lost 3 bases, leaving 8 bases of the junction unmatched. CDR3 sequence: CSARASGGAAPDTQYF. CDR3 coding DNA: TGCAGTGCTAGGGCTAGCGGGGGGGCCGCGCCAGATACGCAGTATTTT.

This clonotype was observed a few times. The chain carries TRBV10-3 and TRBJ2-6; TRBD1 matches at 8 bases. This CDR3 has 17 residues. Germline CDR1 ENHRY, CDR2 SYGVKD. V gave up 4 bases and J gave up 3 bases; unmatched junction bases: 8. In nucleotides, the CDR3 is TGTGCCATCAGTGCAGCTCAGGGGGCGCGTGGGGCCAACGTCCTGACTTTC. It is translated as CAISAAQGARGANVLTF.

At least ten counts were recorded for this clonotype. The gene calls are TRBV10-3 and TRBJ2-7; weak D call: TRBD2 (5 bases). CDR3 length: 13 amino acids. Trimming shortened V by 3 bases and J by 3 bases, and 9 bases separated the two germline ends. Germline lookup yields CDR1 ENHRY and CDR2 SYGVKD. CDR3 in DNA: TGTGCCATCAGTGACAGGACTTTCTACGAGCAGTACTTC. Translating it yields CAISDRTFYEQYF.